This T cell receptor (beta chain) was found in a study of blood T cell repertoires in COVID-19. For the study at large: PBMCs, B-cell-depleted T cells, or T cells provided the cDNA or gDNA that made up the material.

The study drew participants aged about 18 to 90 years from approximately 23 US areas. Membership in each cohort depended on participant-reported clinical history. Under the authors' procedure: Reference gene primer amplification gave estimated nucleated cell counts. Clones were read by immunoSEQ multiplex PCR, and TCRdb kept only the in-frame ones, dropping some. Clonal size and the V and J genes are those of that table, whereas D and trimming came from the DNA. The data hold about 220,000 clones, with about 80% observed a single time. Germline CDR1 reads SSHAT; CDR2 reads FNYEAQ (reference sequence). Deletions cut 3 bases from V and 1 base from J, with 7 bases between. CDR3 size: 13 residues.

The V call is TRBV7-7, the J call TRBJ2-7; D may be TRBD2 (5 bases). The TCR sequence derives from a woman in her forties with acute COVID-19. Material: PBMCs or T cells enriched from blood (not recorded which). The CDR3 DNA reads TGTGCCAGCAGCTTTGGGAGTTCCTACGAGCAGTACTTC. This encodes CASSFGSSYEQYF.